The 21 T cell receptor beta chains below were found in one sample sequenced in a study of Graves' ophthalmopathy and Graves' hyperthyroidism (dated by TCRdb to the late 2010s). Sequenced on an Illumina HiSeq 2000. For repertoire sequencing, the TCR beta CDR3 regions were amplified from RNA transcripts. HTBI primers and the Qiagen OneStep RT-PCR kit were used in a first-round RT-PCR, which was followed by a second-round multiplex PCR, size selection and purification. The public reads were reprocessed in TCRdb via fastp at Q25 and MiXCR, keeping in-frame beta chains. Each entry merges the rows of one CDR3 protein and shows their most common DNA and genes. The sample table records some 250,000 distinct CDR3 sequences; roughly 50% of these occur just once. The top ten hold about 45% of the sample. The specimen sequenced was peripheral blood. These receptors came from an adult man with Graves' ophthalmopathy.

The rearrangement links TRBV6-5 to TRBJ1-1; D perhaps matches TRBD1 (5 bases). The germline V and J ends were trimmed by 6 bases and 4 bases, with 24 bases remaining between them. The CDR3 loop spans 17 amino acids. From germline, CDR1 is MNHEY and CDR2 SVGAGI. CDR3 nucleotides: TGTGCCAGCAGCAACCGACAGTTGCGGGCTCCGAGCACTGAAGCTTTCTTT. It encodes CASSNRQLRAPSTEAFF.

Remarks on this clonotype: Mismatch with germline at one junction end may stem from a read error. The rearrangement uses TRBV13 and TRBJ1-1, with D unclear. In germline, CDR1 is PRHDT, CDR2 FYEKMQ (reference sequence). CDR3 length: 13 amino acids. The DNA of the CDR3 is TGTGCCAGCACTCCAGAACTGAACACTGAAGCTTCCTTT. Translating gives CASTPELNTEASF.

The chain carries TRBV6-5 and TRBJ1-5; 10 bases match TRBD1. From germline, CDR1 is MNHEY and CDR2 SVGAGI. V gave up 4 bases and J gave up 2 bases; unmatched junction bases: 5. The CDR3 runs to 16 residues. The CDR3 here is CASSSHGTGGNQPQHF. CDR3 nucleotide sequence: TGTGCCAGCAGTTCCCACGGGACAGGGGGCAATCAGCCCCAGCATTTT.

The CDR3 DNA is TGTGCCAGCAGCGCTGAGAGCCACTCTGGAAACACCATATATTTT. Amino acid sequence: CASSAESHSGNTIYF. The chain employs TRBV7-2 and TRBJ1-3; D uncertain. CDR1 SGHTA and CDR2 FQGNSA come from the germline V gene. Between the trimmed V and J ends, which lost 5 bases and 0 bases, there was a span of 11 bases. The CDR3 is 15 residues long.

This chain connects TRBV2 to TRBJ2-5; 9 positions match TRBD2. The trim removed 6 bases at V and 3 bases at J, leaving 11 bases unmatched. This CDR3 contains 16 residues. The germline gives CDR1 SNHLY, CDR2 FYNNEI. The CDR3, as DNA: TGTGCCAGCAGCGCTAGCGGGACTTTCTCGGAAGAGACCCAGTACTTC. Encoded protein: CASSASGTFSEETQYF.

This clonotype was found a few times. J is TRBJ2-7 and V is TRBV7-9; 12 bases map to TRBD2. CDR1 and CDR2 (germline): SEHNR, FQNEAQ (reference sequence). The junction had 3 bases not matched to a gene; V was cut back by 4 bases and J by 2 bases. This CDR3 is 15 amino acids long. CDR3 nucleotide sequence: TGTGCCAGCAGCTCTAGCGGGAGGGACCCCTACGAGCAGTACTTC. As protein: CASSSSGRDPYEQYF.

The rearrangement links TRBV5-5 to TRBJ2-7, with D tentatively TRBD1 (6 bases). The CDR3 sequence is 15 residues long. Between the trimmed V and J ends, which lost 4 bases and 1 base, there was a span of 15 bases. Germline V gene data show CDR1 as SGHKS and CDR2 as YYEKEE (reference sequence). The CDR3 protein is CASSLSGQRSYEQYF. The CDR3 bases are TGTGCCAGCAGCCTATCTGGACAGCGGTCCTACGAGCAGTACTTC.

This clonotype has a count of ten or more. The chain has TRBV20-1 and TRBJ1-1; 9 positions agree with TRBD1. CDR3 size: 12 residues. V shed 7 bases and J 0 bases; nucleotides not matched to a gene: 0. The germline gives CDR1 DFQATT, CDR2 SNEGSKA (reference sequence). The CDR3 region is CSGTGVNTEAFF. DNA of the CDR3: TGCAGTGGGACAGGGGTGAACACTGAAGCTTTCTTT.

V is TRBV5-1 and J is TRBJ2-5; D gene ambiguous. Between the trimmed V and J ends, which lost 0 bases and 5 bases, there was a span of 14 bases. This CDR3 comprises 15 residues. Germline CDR1 reads SGHRS; CDR2 reads YFSETQ. The CDR3 region is CASSLVVAGRETQYF. In DNA form, the CDR3 reads TGCGCCAGCAGCTTGGTAGTGGCAGGCCGGGAGACCCAGTACTTC.

This clonotype was seen a handful of times. The J gene is TRBJ1-2, the V gene TRBV4-1, with D unresolved. The CDR3 totals 15 residues. V lost 0 bases, J lost 4 bases, and 12 bases lay in between. Germline loops: CDR1 MGHRA, CDR2 YSYEKL. CDR3 residues: CASSQDGQVIYGYTF. CDR3 sequence (DNA): TGCGCCAGCAGCCAAGATGGGCAGGTGATCTATGGCTACACCTTC.

Details on this clonotype: A read error may explain this, as a much larger clone is one base away. V usage is TRBV7-3 and J usage is TRBJ2-6; unclear D gene. The CDR3 runs to 15 residues. CDR1 and CDR2 (germline): SGHTA, FQGTGA. Trimming removed 1 base at V and 0 bases at J, with 4 bases between. The CDR3 reads CASSLINSGANVLTF. The DNA of the CDR3 is TGTGCCAGCAGCTTAATCAACTCTGGGGCCAACGTCCTGACTTTC.

This clonotype occurred a few times. V gene TRBV7-2 combines with J gene TRBJ2-7, with 7 bases matching TRBD1. Germline V lookup: CDR1 SGHTA, CDR2 FQGNSA. Losses at the gene ends were 5 bases for V and 4 bases for J; bases not matched to a gene: 8. The CDR3 length is 14 residues. CDR3 in DNA: TGTGCCAGCAGCCCTGACAGGGTACGGTACGAGCAGTACTTC. Its protein product is CASSPDRVRYEQYF.

This chain connects TRBV7-9 to TRBJ2-1; possibly TRBD2 for D (5 bases). The V gene lost 5 bases and the J gene lost 3 bases, with 20 bases spanning the gap. Germline CDR1 is SEHNR and CDR2 is FQNEAQ (reference sequence). The CDR3 has 17 residues. The CDR3 sequence is CASSPRPTGYGYNEQFF. CDR3 bases: TGTGCCAGCAGCCCGCGGCCGACGGGGTACGGCTACAATGAGCAGTTCTTC.

This clonotype was detected a few times. The V call is TRBV5-8, the J call TRBJ2-7; D gene uncertain. The germline V gene encodes CDR1 SGHTS and CDR2 YDEGEE. The CDR3 length is 14 residues. V lost 4 bases and J lost 2, with 13 bases in between. The CDR3, as DNA: TGTGCCAGCAGCCCGATACGTAAGCCCTACGAGCAGTACTTC. This translates into CASSPIRKPYEQYF.

CDR3 in DNA: TGTGCCACCAGCAGAGCTTGGGACAGCAGCTACACCTTC. This codes for CATSRAWDSSYTF. The chain has TRBV15 and TRBJ1-2; 7 positions agree with TRBD1. The CDR3 length is 13 residues. Germline lookup yields CDR1 LNHNV and CDR2 YYDKDF (reference sequence). Trimming cost V 1 base and J 9 bases; bases outside gene matches: 5.

The V call is TRBV5-1, the J call TRBJ1-6; TRBD1 matches at 9 bases. The V and J ends lost 3 bases and 9 bases, in that order; junction bases with no gene match: 7. Germline V gene data show CDR1 as SGHRS and CDR2 as YFSETQ. CDR3 length equals 15 residues. CDR3 in amino acids: CASSSQGQGSSPLHF. The CDR3 DNA reads TGCGCCAGCAGCTCCCAAGGACAGGGGAGTTCACCCCTCCACTTT.

This clonotype was seen at least ten times. V is TRBV20-1 and J is TRBJ1-3; D gene uncertain. From germline, CDR1 is DFQATT and CDR2 SNEGSKA (reference sequence). This CDR3 contains 11 residues. Trimming removed 3 bases at V and 6 bases at J, with 6 bases between. The CDR3: CSASKENTIYF. The CDR3 DNA follows: TGCAGTGCTAGCAAGGAAAACACCATATATTTT.

This chain links TRBV2 with TRBJ2-5; the D gene is possibly TRBD1 (5 bases). Trimming removed 2 bases at V and 4 bases at J, with 11 bases between. This CDR3 spans 14 amino acids. In germline, CDR1 is SNHLY, CDR2 FYNNEI. CDR3 sequence reads: CASSELTAGETQYF. CDR3 nucleotides: TGTGCCAGCAGTGAACTGACAGCAGGAGAGACCCAGTACTTC.

This chain uses TRBV20-1 with TRBJ1-1, with D unclear. V lost 1 base and J lost 4, with 10 bases in between. The CDR3 is 13 residues long. Germline CDR1 is DFQATT and CDR2 is SNEGSKA (reference sequence). The CDR3 region has the DNA TGCAGTGCTAGAGGTCAGAGGCCCACTGAAGCTTTCTTT. It specifies CSARGQRPTEAFF.

There are a few counts of this clonotype. This chain joins TRBV20-1 and TRBJ2-7; 10 nucleotides agree with TRBD2. CDR3 length equals 16 residues. The trim removed 0 bases at V and 0 bases at J, leaving 5 bases unmatched. Germline lookup yields CDR1 DFQATT and CDR2 SNEGSKA (reference sequence). CDR3 sequence reads: CSARERASGGSYEQYF. CDR3 coding DNA: TGCAGTGCTAGAGAAAGAGCTAGCGGGGGCTCCTACGAGCAGTACTTC.

The rearrangement links TRBV7-2 to TRBJ2-2, with 10 bases fitting TRBD1. The ends lost 6 bases at V and 2 bases at J; junction bases unmatched: 15. The CDR3 runs to 19 residues. CDR1 SGHTA and CDR2 FQGNSA come from the germline V gene. CDR3 sequence: CASSYDPGTGAHNTGELFF. CDR3 DNA: TGTGCCAGCAGTTACGACCCCGGGACAGGGGCCCACAACACCGGGGAGCTGTTTTTT.